This paragraph reports one T cell receptor beta chain. Antigen specificity is unknown. This entry belongs to a study of radiotherapy plus CTLA-4 blockade in lung cancer. Clones were read by immunoSEQ multiplex PCR, and TCRdb kept only the in-frame ones, dropping some. The data contain about 43,000 clones, roughly two thirds of them singletons. V lost 0 bases, J lost 13 bases, and 13 bases lay in between. Per the germline V gene, CDR1 is SGHRS and CDR2 is YFSETQ. CDR3 length: 13 residues. Participants had chemo-refractory metastatic non-small-cell lung cancer and were treated with focal radiation plus ipilimumab CTLA-4 blockade. Overall study results and limits: The authors reported that early blood T cell clone dynamics, with interferon-beta, best predicted response.

The chain uses TRBV5-1 and TRBJ2-2, with D possibly TRBD2 on 5 matching bases. The sequence derives from a human donor with non-small cell lung cancer who had a partial response to radiotherapy plus ipilimumab. This sample comprised peripheral blood, obtained from a patient treated with radiotherapy plus ipilimumab. The CDR3 is CASSLDSGSGLFF. In DNA, the CDR3 is TGCGCCAGCAGCTTGGACTCGGGGTCGGGGCTGTTTTTT.